This is a list of T cell receptor beta chains from one sample in a study of CD8+ T cells in alopecia areata. Sequenced by immunoSEQ multiplex PCR; TCRdb stores in-frame clones only, minus some. The table lists about 140,000 clones, around 62% of them singletons. Sequences were obtained from CD8+ T cells sorted from blood. These receptors were taken from a human donor in good health. Each CDR3 is given with its conserved first and last residue. Each record gives: J gene, clone size, V gene, D gene, CDR3 protein, CDR3 DNA. A D gene is named only where the DNA matches it firmly. Size tells how often a clone was seen (once, few, many) or the class of an expanded clone, and some rows leave it out.

j_call: TRBJ1-5
clone_size: .
v_call: TRBV7-9
d_call: .
cdr3_aa: CASSLPRQPQHF
cdr3_nt: TGTGCCAGCAGCTTACCAAGACAGCCCCAGCATTTT

j_call: TRBJ2-5
clone_size: .
v_call: TRBV5-6
d_call: .
cdr3_aa: CASSLEYAETQYF
cdr3_nt: TGTGCCAGCAGCTTGGAATACGCTGAGACCCAGTACTTC

j_call: TRBJ2-7
clone_size: few
v_call: TRBV4-1
d_call: .
cdr3_aa: CASSQILSGWPYEQYF
cdr3_nt: TGCGCCAGCAGCCAAATCCTAAGCGGGTGGCCCTACGAGCAGTACTTC

j_call: TRBJ2-7
clone_size: .
v_call: TRBV18
d_call: TRBD1
cdr3_aa: CASSPGTVYEQYF
cdr3_nt: TGTGCCAGCTCACCCGGGACAGTCTACGAGCAGTACTTC

j_call: TRBJ1-1
clone_size: .
v_call: TRBV29-1
d_call: TRBD1
cdr3_aa: CSVEDRDNTEAFF
cdr3_nt: TGCAGCGTTGAGGACAGGGATAACACTGAAGCTTTCTTT

j_call: TRBJ1-2
clone_size: .
v_call: TRBV29-1
d_call: .
cdr3_aa: CSVESPSSGYTF
cdr3_nt: TGCAGCGTTGAGAGCCCCTCTTCCGGCTACACCTTC

j_call: TRBJ2-2
clone_size: .
v_call: TRBV6-5
d_call: .
cdr3_aa: CASSYSLFTGELFF
cdr3_nt: TGTGCCAGCAGTTATTCACTGTTCACCGGGGAGCTGTTTTTT

j_call: TRBJ2-3
clone_size: once
v_call: TRBV4-1
d_call: TRBD2
cdr3_aa: CASSPTRGGSPRGTDTQYF
cdr3_nt: TGCGCCAGCAGCCCAACCCGCGGCGGGAGCCCAAGAGGCACAGATACGCAGTATTTT

j_call: TRBJ2-7
clone_size: few
v_call: TRBV29-1
d_call: .
cdr3_aa: CSAVSDEQYF
cdr3_nt: TGCAGCGCGGTTTCGGACGAGCAGTACTTC

j_call: TRBJ1-2
clone_size: .
v_call: TRBV30
d_call: TRBD1
cdr3_aa: CAWMGYTPQGYGYTF
cdr3_nt: TGTGCCTGGATGGGTTATACACCACAGGGGTATGGCTACACCTTC

j_call: TRBJ2-2
clone_size: .
v_call: TRBV15
d_call: .
cdr3_aa: CATAVDTGELFF
cdr3_nt: TGTGCCACCGCGGTTGACACCGGGGAGCTGTTTTTT

j_call: TRBJ2-7
clone_size: .
v_call: TRBV7-9
d_call: TRBD1
cdr3_aa: CASSTHRGPLYEQYF
cdr3_nt: TGTGCCAGCAGCACCCACAGGGGGCCCCTCTACGAGCAGTACTTC

j_call: TRBJ2-7
clone_size: .
v_call: TRBV4-1
d_call: .
cdr3_aa: CASSQGLGGPYEQYF
cdr3_nt: TGCGCCAGCAGCCAAGGACTTGGGGGGCCCTACGAGCAGTACTTC

j_call: TRBJ1-1
clone_size: .
v_call: TRBV19
d_call: .
cdr3_aa: CASSIARGTEAFF
cdr3_nt: TGTGCCAGTAGTATAGCGAGGGGTACTGAAGCTTTCTTT

j_call: TRBJ2-7
clone_size: .
v_call: TRBV7-2
d_call: TRBD1
cdr3_aa: CASSSPGQGPSYEQYF
cdr3_nt: TGTGCCAGCAGCTCCCCCGGACAGGGACCCTCCTACGAGCAGTACTTC

j_call: TRBJ2-1
clone_size: .
v_call: TRBV29-1
d_call: TRBD1
cdr3_aa: CSVQTGTNEQFF
cdr3_nt: TGCAGCGTCCAGACAGGGACAAATGAGCAGTTCTTC

j_call: TRBJ2-5
clone_size: .
v_call: TRBV7-9
d_call: .
cdr3_aa: CATRAGETQYF
cdr3_nt: TGTGCCACCAGGGCTGGGGAGACCCAGTACTTC

j_call: TRBJ2-5
clone_size: .
v_call: TRBV5-6
d_call: .
cdr3_aa: CASSLGGPAQYF
cdr3_nt: TGTGCCAGCAGCTTGGGGGGGCCGGCCCAGTACTTC

j_call: TRBJ2-2
clone_size: .
v_call: TRBV9
d_call: .
cdr3_aa: CASSVGGSYTGELFF
cdr3_nt: TGTGCCAGCAGCGTAGGTGGTAGCTACACCGGGGAGCTGTTTTTT

j_call: TRBJ2-7
clone_size: .
v_call: TRBV12-5
d_call: .
cdr3_aa: CASGLALGEQYF
cdr3_nt: TGTGCTAGTGGTTTGGCTTTGGGAGAGCAGTACTTC

j_call: TRBJ1-4
clone_size: few
v_call: TRBV7-9
d_call: TRBD1
cdr3_aa: CASSWDRTNEKLFF
cdr3_nt: TGTGCCAGCAGCTGGGACAGAACTAATGAAAAACTGTTTTTT

j_call: TRBJ2-1
clone_size: few
v_call: TRBV29-1
d_call: .
cdr3_aa: CSVVRGFGEEQFF
cdr3_nt: TGCAGCGTTGTTCGGGGATTCGGGGAAGAGCAGTTCTTC